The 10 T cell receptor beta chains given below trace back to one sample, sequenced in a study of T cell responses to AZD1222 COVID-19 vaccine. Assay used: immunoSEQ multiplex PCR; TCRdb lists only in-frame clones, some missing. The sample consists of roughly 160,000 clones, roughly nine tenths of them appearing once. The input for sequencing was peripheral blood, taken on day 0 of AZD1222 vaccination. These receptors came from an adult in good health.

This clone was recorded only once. The DNA of the CDR3 is TGTGCCAGCAGTTACAATTATCCCCCTAGCGGGGAAAACACCGGGGAGCTGTTTTTT. This encodes CASSYNYPPSGENTGELFF. The chain couples TRBV6-2 or TRBV6-3 to TRBJ2-2; 9 bases fit TRBD2. Germline-derived CDR1 and CDR2 are MNHEY and SVGEGT. Trimming at V came to 2 bases and at J to 2 bases, leaving 12 bases not matched to a gene. This CDR3 comprises 19 residues.

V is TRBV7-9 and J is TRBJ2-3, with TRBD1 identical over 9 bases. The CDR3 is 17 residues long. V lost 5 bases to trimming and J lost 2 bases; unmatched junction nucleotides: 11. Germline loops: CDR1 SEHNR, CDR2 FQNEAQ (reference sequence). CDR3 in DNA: TGTGCCAGCAGCCCGCTACCGGGACAGGGAGACACAGATACGCAGTATTTT. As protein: CASSPLPGQGDTDTQYF. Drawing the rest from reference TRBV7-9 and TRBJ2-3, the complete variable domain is DTGVSQNPRHKITKRGQNVTFRCDPISEHNRLYWYRQTLGQGPEFLTYFQNEAQLEKSRLLSDRFSAERPKGSFSTLEIQRTEQGDSAMYLCASSPLPGQGDTDTQYFGPGTRLTVL.

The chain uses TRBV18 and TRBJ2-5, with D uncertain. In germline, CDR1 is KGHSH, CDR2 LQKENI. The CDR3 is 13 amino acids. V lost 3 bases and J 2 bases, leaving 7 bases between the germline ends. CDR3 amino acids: CASSPKNQETQYF. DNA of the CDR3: TGTGCCAGCTCACCGAAAAATCAAGAGACCCAGTACTTC.

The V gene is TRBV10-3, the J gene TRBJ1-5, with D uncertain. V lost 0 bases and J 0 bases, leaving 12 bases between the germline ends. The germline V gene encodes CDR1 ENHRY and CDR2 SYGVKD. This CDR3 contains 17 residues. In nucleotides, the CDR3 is TGTGCCATCAGTGAGTCCTTATTGGACGGTAGCAATCAGCCCCAGCATTTT. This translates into CAISESLLDGSNQPQHF.

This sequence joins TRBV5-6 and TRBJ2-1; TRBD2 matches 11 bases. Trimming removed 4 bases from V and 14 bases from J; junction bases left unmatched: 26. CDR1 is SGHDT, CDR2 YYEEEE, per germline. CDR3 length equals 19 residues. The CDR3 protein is CASSPTVPPSGGRTGVEFF. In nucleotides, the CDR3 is TGTGCCAGCAGCCCGACCGTACCACCTAGCGGGGGGCGTACTGGAGTGGAGTTCTTC.

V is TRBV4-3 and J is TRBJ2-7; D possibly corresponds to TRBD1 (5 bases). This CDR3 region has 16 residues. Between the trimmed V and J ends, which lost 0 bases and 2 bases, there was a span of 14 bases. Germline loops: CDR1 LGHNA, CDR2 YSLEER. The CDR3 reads CASSQDDDSVAYEQYF. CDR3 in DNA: TGCGCCAGCAGCCAAGACGATGACAGTGTTGCCTACGAGCAGTACTTC.

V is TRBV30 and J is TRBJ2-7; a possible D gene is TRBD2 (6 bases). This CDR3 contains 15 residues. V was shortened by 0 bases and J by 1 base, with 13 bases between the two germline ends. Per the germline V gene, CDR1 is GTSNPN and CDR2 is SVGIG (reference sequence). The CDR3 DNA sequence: TGTGCCTGGAGTGTTGGATATGGACTATCCTACGAGCAGTACTTC. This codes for CAWSVGYGLSYEQYF. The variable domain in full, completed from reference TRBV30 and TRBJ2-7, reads SQTIHQWPATLVQPVGSPLSLECTVEGTSNPNLYWYRQAAGRGLQLLFYSVGIGQISSEVPQNLSASRPQDRQFILSSKKLLLSDSGFYLCAWSVGYGLSYEQYFGPGTRLTVT.

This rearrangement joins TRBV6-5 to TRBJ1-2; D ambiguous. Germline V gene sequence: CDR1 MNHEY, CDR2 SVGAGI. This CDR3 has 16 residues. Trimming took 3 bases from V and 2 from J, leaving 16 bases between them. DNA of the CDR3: TGTGCCAGCAGTTATAAAGGTTATGCGGGGAACTATGGCTACACCTTC. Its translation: CASSYKGYAGNYGYTF.

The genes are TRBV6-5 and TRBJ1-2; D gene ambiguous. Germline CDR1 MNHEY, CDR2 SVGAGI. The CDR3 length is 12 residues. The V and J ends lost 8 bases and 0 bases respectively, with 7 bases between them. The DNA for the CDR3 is TGTGCCAGCTTGGGCCCTAACTATGGCTACACCTTC. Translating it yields CASLGPNYGYTF.

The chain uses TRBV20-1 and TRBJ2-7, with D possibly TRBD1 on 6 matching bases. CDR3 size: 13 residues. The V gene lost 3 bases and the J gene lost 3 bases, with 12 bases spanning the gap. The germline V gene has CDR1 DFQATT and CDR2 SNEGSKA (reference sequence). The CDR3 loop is CSASGQGRYEQYF. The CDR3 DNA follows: TGCAGTGCTAGTGGGCAGGGGCGCTACGAGCAGTACTTC.